This TCR beta chain was sequenced in a study of blood T cell repertoires in COVID-19. Study as a whole: Some COVID-19 samples were acute and others convalescent; all came from the United States, Italy and Spain.

Germline V gives CDR1 LGHDT, CDR2 YNNKEL (reference sequence). This CDR3 has 14 residues. V was pared by 4 bases and J by 6 bases, with 15 bases between. Only in-frame clones appear in the TCRdb table, and some are missing; sequencing was by immunoSEQ multiplex PCR. The table has just over 150,000 clones, around 87% seen once. This clone has just one count. The source of this sequence is a woman between 40 and 55 years old with acute or convalescent COVID-19. The V gene is TRBV3-1 (or the pseudogene TRBV3-2), the J gene TRBJ1-1; TRBD1 is a possible D gene (6 bases). The sample taken for sequencing was peripheral blood. CDR3 sequence reads: CASSRDMGVPEAFF. For the CDR3, the DNA is TGTGCCAGCAGCCGGGACATGGGGGTCCCTGAAGCTTTCTTT.